The TCR beta chain described here comes from a study of T cells expressing NK-cell markers. Turning to the study itself: Sorted CD3+CD56+NKG2C+, CD3+CD56+NKG2C- and CD3+CD56-NKG2C+ T cells supplied TCR beta repertoires. HCMV seropositivity marked most of the eight sequenced donors; one was seronegative.

Study outcomes and limitations: In a group of several donors, dominant NKG2C+ clonotypes represented roughly 1.0-7.5% of CD8+ T cells.

Note on this clonotype: Its cognate antigen is unknown.

TCRdb reprocessed the 5' RACE reads; each CDR3 protein has one entry and no DNA is given. This sample lists some 390,000 distinct CDR3 sequences; its ten largest clones have around a tenth. The CDR3 is 13 amino acids. Sequences were obtained from blood T cells: a sorted CD56 or NKG2C T cell subset, CD4+ or CD8+ T cells, or bulk PBMC T cells (not recorded which). The sequence derives from a woman aged 45 to 65 in good health. This sequence joins TRBV12-3 or TRBV12-4 and TRBJ2-6. The CDR3 sequence is CAVDISGANVLTF.